A selection of T cell receptor beta chains follows, all from one sample in a study of T cells in Graves' hyperthyroidism and ophthalmopathy. TCRdb called the multiplex PCR reads again in MiXCR, with one record for every CDR3 protein. The sample records some 350,000 distinct CDR3 sequences, 15% to 18% being singletons. Material for sequencing was blood. All receptors derive from a young woman with Graves' hyperthyroidism that later progressed to Graves' ophthalmopathy. The CDR3 runs from the conserved cysteine through the conserved F or W. Fields, in order: clone size, D gene, CDR3 length, J gene, V gene, CDR3 DNA, CDR3 protein. A D gene is named only where the DNA matches it firmly. Clone sizes are given selectively: once, few, many, or a class where the clone is expanded.

NA | TRBD1 | 15 | TRBJ2-2 | TRBV7-9 | TGTGCCAGCAGGAAAGGACAGGGGGCAGTCGGGGAGCTGTTTTTT | CASRKGQGAVGELFF
many | NA | 15 | TRBJ2-3 | TRBV28 | TGTGCCAGCAGTCCGCTCGGGAGTCGCACAGATACGCAGTATTTT | CASSPLGSRTDTQYF
many | NA | 17 | TRBJ2-1 | TRBV18 | TGTGCCAGCTCACCACCCGTAATTGGCGGGAACTACAATGAGCAGTTCTTC | CASSPPVIGGNYNEQFF
few | NA | 12 | TRBJ2-1 | TRBV27 | TGTGACAGCTCAAAGGTCGGAAATGAGCAGTTCTTC | CDSSKVGNEQFF
few | NA | 11 | TRBJ1-1 | TRBV30 | TGTGCCTGGAGGGCCCGGACTGAAGCTTTCTTT | CAWRARTEAFF
NA | TRBD2 | 15 | TRBJ2-1 | TRBV14 | TGTGCCAGCAGTGCGGGACTAGGACGAGACAATGAGCAGTTCTTC | CASSAGLGRDNEQFF
many | NA | 13 | TRBJ2-1 | TRBV20-1 | TGCAGTGCTAGCCGGACCCAAAGCGGTGAGCAGTTCTTC | CSASRTQSGEQFF
few | TRBD2 | 17 | TRBJ2-5 | TRBV7-9 | TGTGCCAGCAGCCCCCCTTGGGGGACTACCGGGGAAGAGACCCAGTACTTC | CASSPPWGTTGEETQYF
many | NA | 15 | TRBJ2-6 | TRBV28 | TGTGCCAGCAGGGTCGCGAAGCATTGGGCCAACGTCCTGACTTTC | CASRVAKHWANVLTF
NA | NA | 15 | TRBJ1-2 | TRBV20-1 | TGCAGTGCTAGAGAGGGGGCGACCCGGTACTATGGCTACACCTTC | CSAREGATRYYGYTF
NA | TRBD1 | 15 | TRBJ2-6 | TRBV27 | TGTGCCAGCAGATACAGGGGCTCTGGGGCCAACGTCCTGACTTTC | CASRYRGSGANVLTF
few | TRBD1 | 16 | TRBJ1-6 | TRBV27 | TGTGCCAGCAGTTTATCGCCGACAGGGGTGGGATCACCCCTCCACTTT | CASSLSPTGVGSPLHF
many | NA | 11 | TRBJ2-1 | TRBV2 | TGTGCCAACATTAGGATCAATGAGCAGTTCTTC | CANIRINEQFF
many | NA | 14 | TRBJ2-5 | TRBV27 | TGTGCCAGCACCCTCCGTCCCGGGGGCGAGACCCAGTACTTC | CASTLRPGGETQYF
NA | TRBD1 | 15 | TRBJ2-1 | TRBV19 | TGTACCAGTAGTACACGACAGGGGGGCTACAATGAGCAGTTCTTC | CTSSTRQGGYNEQFF
many | TRBD2 | 16 | TRBJ2-1 | TRBV7-2 | TGTGCCAGCAGCTTCGGACTAGCGGGAAAAGGCGATGAGCAGTTCTTC | CASSFGLAGKGDEQFF
NA | TRBD2 | 13 | TRBJ2-2 | TRBV10-3 | TGTGCCATCAGGGGGACTAGCGCCGGGGAGCTGTTTTTT | CAIRGTSAGELFF
many | TRBD2 | 16 | TRBJ2-3 | TRBV28 | TGTGCCAGCAGTCTAGCACTAGCGGCTAGCACAGATACGCAGTATTTT | CASSLALAASTDTQYF
many | NA | 15 | TRBJ2-7 | TRBV7-2 | TGTGCCAGCAGCCGGAGGGGAGGTGGCTACACCGAGCAGTACTTC | CASSRRGGGYTEQYF
NA | NA | 15 | TRBJ1-5 | TRBV7-2 | TGTGCCAGCAGCTTACTCCCAAGGGGCAATCAGCCCCAGCATTTT | CASSLLPRGNQPQHF
once | TRBD2 | 15 | TRBJ2-4 | TRBV6-1 | TGTGCCAGCAGTGAGAGCGGGAGGGCCCAAAACATTCAGTACTTC | CASSESGRAQNIQYF
NA | NA | 11 | TRBJ2-7 | TRBV27 | TGTGCCAGCAGTTGGGGGAGCGAGCAGTACTTC | CASSWGSEQYF
NA | TRBD1 | 13 | TRBJ1-4 | TRBV4-2 | TGTGCCAGCAGCATCGACAGGGGGGAAAAACTGTTTTTT | CASSIDRGEKLFF
many | NA | 14 | TRBJ2-3 | TRBV28 | TGTGCCAGCGGGGCAGCGGAACCCACAGATACGCAGTATTTT | CASGAAEPTDTQYF
many | NA | 15 | TRBJ1-1 | TRBV2 | TGTGCCAGCAGTGAATTGGGGGTTTCGGGCACTGAAGCTTTCTTT | CASSELGVSGTEAFF
few | NA | 14 | TRBJ2-7 | TRBV5-4 | TGTGCCAGCAGCCCTCAAGGGACTCACTACGAGCAGTACTTC | CASSPQGTHYEQYF
many | TRBD1 | 20 | TRBJ2-7 | TRBV27 | TGTGCCAGCAGTTTCCGTGCGGGACAGGGGGCGTCGGGAACCGACTACGAGCAGTACTTC | CASSFRAGQGASGTDYEQYF
many | NA | 14 | TRBJ2-1 | TRBV27 | TGTGCCAGCAGTTTATCACGGGTTGGGGATGAGCAGTTCTTC | CASSLSRVGDEQFF
many | TRBD1 | 14 | TRBJ2-5 | TRBV4-1 | TGCGCCAGCAGCCACCACACAGGGGAAGAGACCCAGTACTTC | CASSHHTGEETQYF
few | NA | 14 | TRBJ2-3 | TRBV29-1 | TGCAGCGTTGATGGTAGCGGAATAACAGATACGCAGTATTTT | CSVDGSGITDTQYF
NA | TRBD1 | 15 | TRBJ2-2 | TRBV6-2/TRBV6-3 | TGTGCCAGCAGTCAGCCGACAGGGCAGAACGGGGAGCTGTTTTTT | CASSQPTGQNGELFF
many | TRBD1 | 14 | TRBJ1-2 | TRBV20-1 | TGCAGTGCTAGAGAAGACAGGGATTTCTACGGCTACACCTTC | CSAREDRDFYGYTF
NA | NA | 15 | TRBJ1-2 | TRBV9 | TGTGCCAGCAGCGTAGATCGGGTGAACCCCTATGGCTACACCTTC | CASSVDRVNPYGYTF
NA | TRBD1 | 16 | TRBJ2-2 | TRBV27 | TGTGCCAGCAGTTCGCCGGGACAGGGGTTTCCCGGGGAGCTGTTTTTT | CASSSPGQGFPGELFF
few | NA | 12 | TRBJ2-3 | TRBV28 | TGTGCCAGCGTCGATTACACAGATACGCAGTATTTT | CASVDYTDTQYF
NA | NA | 15 | TRBJ2-2 | TRBV14 | TGTGCCAGCAGCCAACCCCCGGGAAGGACCGGGGAGCTGTTTTTT | CASSQPPGRTGELFF
many | TRBD1 | 16 | TRBJ1-2 | TRBV7-2 | TGTGCCAGCAGCACCCCTCGGACAGGGGGGAACTATGGCTACACCTTC | CASSTPRTGGNYGYTF
many | TRBD2 | 16 | TRBJ2-2 | TRBV28 | TGTGCCAGCAGGACGGGACTAGCTCCGAACACCGGGGAGCTGTTTTTT | CASRTGLAPNTGELFF
many | TRBD2 | 15 | TRBJ2-5 | TRBV7-2 | TGTGCCAGCAGCCATAGCGGGAGCCCAGAAGAGACCCAGTACTTC | CASSHSGSPEETQYF
few | TRBD1 | 14 | TRBJ1-5 | TRBV28 | TGTGCCAGCAGTTTTGCGACAGGGGCTCAGCCCCAGCATTTT | CASSFATGAQPQHF
many | TRBD2 | 17 | TRBJ2-5 | TRBV3-1 | TGTGCCAGCAGCCAAGTTCCCACGGGACTAGCGGAAGAGACCCAGTACTTC | CASSQVPTGLAEETQYF
many | NA | 12 | TRBJ2-5 | TRBV6-1 | TGTGCCAGCAGTGAACTGGGAAAGACCCAGTACTTC | CASSELGKTQYF
NA | TRBD2 | 17 | TRBJ2-5 | TRBV5-6 | TGTGCCAGCAGCTTGTGGGGACTAGCGGCCCCACAAGAGACCCAGTACTTC | CASSLWGLAAPQETQYF
NA | TRBD1 | 15 | TRBJ2-7 | TRBV11-2 | TGTGCCAGCAGCTTAGGGACAGGGATTGCCTACGAGCAGTACTTC | CASSLGTGIAYEQYF
once | NA | 13 | TRBJ2-2 | TRBV28 | TGTGCCAGTGTCAGGCGGAACACCGGGGAGCTGCTTTTT | CASVRRNTGELLF
many | TRBD1 | 13 | TRBJ1-2 | TRBV12-3/TRBV12-4 | TGTGCCAGCAGTTGGACAGGCCCCTATGGCTACACCTTC | CASSWTGPYGYTF
NA | NA | 13 | TRBJ2-7 | TRBV4-1 | TGCGCCAGCAGCCAAGATTCTAGGACGGGGCAGTACTTC | CASSQDSRTGQYF
NA | NA | 15 | TRBJ2-7 | TRBV6-2/TRBV6-3 | TGTGCCAGCAGTTACTCCTTTGAGGTTTCATACGAGCAGTACTTC | CASSYSFEVSYEQYF
NA | NA | 13 | TRBJ2-3 | TRBV15 | TGTGCCACCAGCAGTCCCCCTAGCGATACGCAGTATTTT | CATSSPPSDTQYF